The entry below describes one T cell receptor beta chain. This record comes from a study of blood T cell repertoires in COVID-19. Across the whole study: Both acute and convalescent COVID-19 samples were obtained from the United States, Italy and Spain. Sample material is recorded as cDNA or gDNA derived from T cells, B-cell-depleted T cells, or PBMCs.

The protocol was immunoSEQ multiplex PCR, while the TCRdb copy is restricted to in-frame clones and leaves out a portion. Here the sample spans about 75,000 clones, roughly 91% being singletons. Germline V CDR1 and CDR2: SGHTA, FQGNSA. CDR3 size: 16 residues. V was clipped by 5 bases and J by 4 bases; unmatched bases: 10. V usage is TRBV7-2 and J usage is TRBJ2-3; 9 bases are a match to TRBD2. This TCR was recovered from a human donor in a cohort sampled during active COVID-19. Material: peripheral blood. The CDR3 DNA reads as TGTGCCAGCAGCCTAACTAGCGGGCTCCTCCCAGATACGCAGTATTTT. Translation gives CASSLTSGLLPDTQYF. Variable domain in full (rest from reference TRBV7-2 and TRBJ2-3): GAGVSQSPSNKVTEKGKDVELRCDPISGHTALYWYRQSLGQGLEFLIYFQGNSAPDKSGLPSDRFSAERTGGSVSTLTIQRTQQEDSAVYLCASSLTSGLLPDTQYFGPGTRLTVL.